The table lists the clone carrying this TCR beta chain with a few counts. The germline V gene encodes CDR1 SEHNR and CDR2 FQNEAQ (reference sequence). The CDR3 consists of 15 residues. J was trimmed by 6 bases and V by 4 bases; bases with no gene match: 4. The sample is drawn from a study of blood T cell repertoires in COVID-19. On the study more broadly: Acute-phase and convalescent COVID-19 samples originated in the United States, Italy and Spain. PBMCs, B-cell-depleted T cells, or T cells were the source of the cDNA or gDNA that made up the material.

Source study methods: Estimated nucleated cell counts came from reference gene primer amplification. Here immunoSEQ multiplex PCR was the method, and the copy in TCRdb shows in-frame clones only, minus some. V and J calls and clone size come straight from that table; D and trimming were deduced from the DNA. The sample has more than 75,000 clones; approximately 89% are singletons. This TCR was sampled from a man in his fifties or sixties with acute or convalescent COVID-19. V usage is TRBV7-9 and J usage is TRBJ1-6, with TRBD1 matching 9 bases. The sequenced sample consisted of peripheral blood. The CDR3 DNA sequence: TGTGCCAGCAGCTCGGGACAGGGAATTAATTCACCCCTCCACTTT. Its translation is CASSSGQGINSPLHF.